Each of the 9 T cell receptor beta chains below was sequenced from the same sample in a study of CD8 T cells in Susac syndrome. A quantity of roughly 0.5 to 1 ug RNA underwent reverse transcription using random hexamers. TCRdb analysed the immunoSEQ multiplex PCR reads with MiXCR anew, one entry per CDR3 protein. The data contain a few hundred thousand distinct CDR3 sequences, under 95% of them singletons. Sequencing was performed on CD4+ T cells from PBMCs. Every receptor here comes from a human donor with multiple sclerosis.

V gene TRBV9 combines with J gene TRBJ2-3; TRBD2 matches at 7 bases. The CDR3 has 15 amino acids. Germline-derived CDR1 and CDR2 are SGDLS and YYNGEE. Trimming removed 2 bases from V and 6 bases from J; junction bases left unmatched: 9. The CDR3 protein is CASSVGGGSGDTQYF. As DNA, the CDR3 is TGTGCCAGCAGCGTCGGAGGCGGGAGCGGGGATACGCAGTATTTT.

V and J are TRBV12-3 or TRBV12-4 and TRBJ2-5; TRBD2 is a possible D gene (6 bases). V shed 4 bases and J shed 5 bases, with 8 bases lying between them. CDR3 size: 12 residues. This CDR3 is CASSYAGETQYF. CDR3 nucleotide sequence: TGTGCCAGCAGTTATGCGGGGGAGACCCAGTACTTC.

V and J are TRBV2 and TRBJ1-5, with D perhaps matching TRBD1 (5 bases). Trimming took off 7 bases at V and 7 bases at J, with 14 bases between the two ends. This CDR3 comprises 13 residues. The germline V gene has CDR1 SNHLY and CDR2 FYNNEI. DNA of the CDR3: TGTGCCAGCAAACAGGTAAAGAACCAGCCCCAGCATTTT. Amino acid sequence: CASKQVKNQPQHF.

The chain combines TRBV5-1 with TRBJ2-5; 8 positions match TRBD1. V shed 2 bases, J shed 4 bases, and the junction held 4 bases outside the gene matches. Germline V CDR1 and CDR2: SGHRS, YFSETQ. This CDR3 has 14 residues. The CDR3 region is CASSFDRGRETQYF. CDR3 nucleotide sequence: TGCGCCAGCAGCTTCGACAGGGGCCGAGAGACCCAGTACTTC.

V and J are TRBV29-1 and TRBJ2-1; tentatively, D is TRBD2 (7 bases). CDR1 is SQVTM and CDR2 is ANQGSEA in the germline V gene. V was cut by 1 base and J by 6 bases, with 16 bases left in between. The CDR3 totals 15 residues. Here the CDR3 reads CSVEGGGGRFNEQFF. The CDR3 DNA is TGCAGCGTTGAAGGCGGGGGCGGGAGATTCAATGAGCAGTTCTTC.

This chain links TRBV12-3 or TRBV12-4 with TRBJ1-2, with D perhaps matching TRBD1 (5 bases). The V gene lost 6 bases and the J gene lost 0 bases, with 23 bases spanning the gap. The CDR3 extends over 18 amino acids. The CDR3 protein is CASRPGPRVVRANYGYTF. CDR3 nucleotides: TGTGCCAGCAGGCCGGGACCAAGGGTAGTTAGAGCTAACTATGGCTACACCTTC.

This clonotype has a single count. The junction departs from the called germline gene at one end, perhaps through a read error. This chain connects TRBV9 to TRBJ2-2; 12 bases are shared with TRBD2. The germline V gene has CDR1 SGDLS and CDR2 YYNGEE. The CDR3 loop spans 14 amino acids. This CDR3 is CASSVSWTSGELYF. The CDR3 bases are TGTGCCAGCAGCGTAAGCTGGACTAGCGGGGAGCTGTATTTT.

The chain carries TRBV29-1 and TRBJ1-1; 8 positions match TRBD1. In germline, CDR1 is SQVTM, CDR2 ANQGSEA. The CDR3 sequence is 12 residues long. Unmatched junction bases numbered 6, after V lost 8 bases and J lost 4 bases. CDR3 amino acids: CSISGGSTEAFF. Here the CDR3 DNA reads TGCAGCATCTCAGGGGGCTCCACTGAAGCTTTCTTT.

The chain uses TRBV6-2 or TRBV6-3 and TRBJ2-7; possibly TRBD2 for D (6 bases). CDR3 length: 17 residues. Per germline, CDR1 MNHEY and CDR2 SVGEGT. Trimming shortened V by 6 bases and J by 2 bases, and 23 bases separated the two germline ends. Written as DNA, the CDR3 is TGTGCCAGCAGAGGTATTGGAATGGGGAGGATCACCTACGAGCAGTACTTC. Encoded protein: CASRGIGMGRITYEQYF.